This TCR beta chain was captured in a study of blood T cell repertoires in COVID-19. Looking at the study overall: Acute and convalescent COVID-19 specimens originated in the United States, Italy and Spain.

Germline CDR1 SEHNR, CDR2 FQNEAQ (reference sequence). With 5 bases removed from V and 2 bases from J, the gap between germline ends came to 13 bases. CDR3 size: 14 residues. In the study's own analysis: Nucleated cell counts were estimated from reference gene primer amplification. Assay used: immunoSEQ multiplex PCR; TCRdb lists only in-frame clones, some missing. The V and J calls and clone size come from that table; D and trimming were worked out from the DNA. The sample has approximately 350,000 clones, approximately 86% seen once. Sequencing was carried out using peripheral blood. This rearrangement joins TRBV7-9 to TRBJ2-7, with TRBD1 as a possible D gene (6 bases). This TCR came from a woman between 55 and 75 years old with COVID-19, enrolled during active disease. The CDR3 loop is CASSQTGTPYEQYF. CDR3 DNA sequence: TGTGCCAGCAGCCAGACCGGGACACCCTACGAGCAGTACTTC.